This T cell receptor (beta chain) stems from a study of cytomegalovirus exposure and HLA in healthy donors. The CDR3 sequence is 15 residues long. Per germline, CDR1 SGHNT and CDR2 YYREEE (reference sequence). V shed 4 bases and J shed 2 bases, with 14 bases lying between them. With 60 Vbeta and 13 Jbeta primers, the PCR was carried out. Only in-frame clones appear in the TCRdb table, and some are missing; sequencing was by immunoSEQ multiplex PCR. The table gives tens of thousands of clones; the top ten clones make up less than 20% of it. Sequenced input: PBMCs. This chain joins TRBV5-4 and TRBJ2-3; tentatively, D is TRBD1 (6 bases). The receptor's source is a man aged 50 to 60 in good health and CMV-seropositive. The chain's CDR3 is CASSPRTASTDTQYF. CDR3 coding DNA: TGTGCCAGCAGCCCCCGGACAGCTTCCACAGATACGCAGTATTTT.